This entry is about one T cell receptor beta chain. This clonotype was recorded a few times. Its antigen is not yet known. Per-base quality was not reported, and no clone a single base away is much larger than it. Ficoll-Paque density gradient centrifugation was used to isolate PBMCs. Sequencing instrument: Illumina NovaSeq 6000. cDNA libraries for TCRalpha and TCRbeta were prepared by 5'RACE using constant-segment primers, with sample barcodes and unique molecular identifiers added. RNA was extracted from every sample with Trizol reagent. Amplification of the libraries took two PCR steps, and the second step added a second sample barcode plus Illumina TruSeq adapters. Sequencing of the libraries was done on an Illumina NovaSeq, producing 2 x 150 bp paired-end reads. Concerning the study's data processing: With migec v1.2.7, reads were demultiplexed and then collapsed into UMI-guided consensus sequences. Using mixcr v2.1.11, the UMI consensuses were aligned to TRA and TRB V and J templates and assembled into clonotypes. A clonotype was counted as expanded or contracted only when both edgeR and NoisET called the clonotype significant, with the noise models trained on biological replicates. For edgeR calls, the thresholds were a false discovery rate-adjusted p below 0.01 and a log2 fold-change of 1. As an exploratory analysis of dynamics, max-normalized trajectories of the 1000 most abundant clonotypes were examined with PCA combined with hierarchical clustering. Each responding clone was given a CD4 or CD8 phenotype based on the CD4+ and CD8+ repertoires, which had been sequenced separately. TCRdb trimmed the raw reads at Q25, called clones with MiXCR and kept productive beta chains. Every entry covers one CDR3 protein and lists the most common genes and DNA from its rows. The V and J calls and clone size come from TCRdb's table, not from the authors' own analysis. The sample table lists about 140,000 distinct CDR3 sequences, almost 25% of them with a count of one. The biggest ten clones account for about 24% of the sample.

The source of the sample is a study of T-cell memory formation after mild COVID-19 (dated by TCRdb to the early 2020s). General notes on the study: TCR sequence clusters from the two donors were largely donor specific. In a couple of donors, T-cell clones that expanded and contracted after mild COVID-19 were followed by sequencing TCRalpha and TCRbeta repertoires longitudinally. The cohort comprised two young, previously healthy adult volunteers, one female and one male.

General conclusions and limits of the study: Some responding clones were detected in pre-infection memory, suggesting pre-existing cross-reactive memory T cells joined the SARS-CoV-2 response. From day 15 to 85, contracting clones showed balanced CD4/CD8 phenotypes, whereas a second wave of clones that expanded from day 15 to 37 leaned towards CD4+. The second-wave clones that peaked on day 37 were not confirmed to be SARS-CoV-2 specific. Contracting CD4+ clones appeared mostly in the CM and EM memory subsets, whereas CD8+ clones were enriched in EMRA. The study covered only a couple of mild cases, and larger cohorts including severe cases with pre-infection samples were considered necessary.

The receptor was isolated from an adult woman who had mild COVID-19 (a few samples of this study predate the infection). The sample titles of this study are shuffled in the database, so cell type and time point are left out; the donor was told from shared clones. Sequencing was performed on PBMCs or a T cell subset sorted from them (not recorded which).

The nucleotide sequence reads as follows: TGTGCCAGCAGCTTCGTGGGACTCCAAGTGGACAAAAACATTCAGTACTTC. The resulting protein is CASSFVGLQVDKNIQYF. The rearrangement combines TRBV5-6 with TRBJ2-4; TRBD2 might be the D gene, on 6 matching bases. From a lookup of the germline V gene, CDR1 and CDR2 are SGHDT and YYEEEE. The CDR3 covers 17 residues, taking in both the cysteine and the phenylalanine. Of the read, only the CDR3 DNA is kept; its 51 bases are in frame from base 1. Deletion took 2 bases off V and 3 bases off J, with a span of 18 bases between the germline ends.